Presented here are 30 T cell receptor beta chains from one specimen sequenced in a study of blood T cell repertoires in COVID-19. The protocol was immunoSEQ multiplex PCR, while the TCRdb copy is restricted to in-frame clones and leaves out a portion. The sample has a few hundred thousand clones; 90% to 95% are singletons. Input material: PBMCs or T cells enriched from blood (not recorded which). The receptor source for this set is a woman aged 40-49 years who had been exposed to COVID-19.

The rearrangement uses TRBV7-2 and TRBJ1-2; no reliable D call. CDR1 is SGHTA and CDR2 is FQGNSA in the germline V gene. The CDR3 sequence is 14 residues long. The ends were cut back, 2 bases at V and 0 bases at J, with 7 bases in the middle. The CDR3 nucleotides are TGTGCCAGCAGCTTAAGAACAGCTAACTATGGCTACACCTTC. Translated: CASSLRTANYGYTF.

The CDR3 DNA reads as TGTGCCAGCAGTTACTTAGGGGTAGGGAACTACGAGCAGTACTTC. It translates to CASSYLGVGNYEQYF. This chain links TRBV6-5 with TRBJ2-7, with a tentative D call TRBD1 (5 bases). CDR1 is MNHEY and CDR2 is SVGAGI in the germline V gene. This CDR3 contains 15 residues. V shed 1 base and J shed 3 bases, with 13 bases lying between them.

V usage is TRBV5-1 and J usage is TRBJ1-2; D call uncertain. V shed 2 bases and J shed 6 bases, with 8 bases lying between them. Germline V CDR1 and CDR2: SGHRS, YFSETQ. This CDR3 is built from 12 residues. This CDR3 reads CASSLKENGYTF. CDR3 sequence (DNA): TGCGCCAGCAGCTTAAAAGAGAATGGCTACACCTTC.

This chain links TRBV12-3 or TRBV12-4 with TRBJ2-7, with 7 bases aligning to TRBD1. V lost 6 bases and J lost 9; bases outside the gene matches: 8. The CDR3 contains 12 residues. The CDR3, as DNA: TGTGCCAGCAGCTCTGAGACAGGGCGGCAGTACTTC. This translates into CASSSETGRQYF.

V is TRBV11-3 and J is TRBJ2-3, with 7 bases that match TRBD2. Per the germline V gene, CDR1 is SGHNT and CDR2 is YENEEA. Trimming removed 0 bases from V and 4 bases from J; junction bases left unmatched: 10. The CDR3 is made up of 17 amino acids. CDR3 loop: CASSLEVLGLDADTQYF. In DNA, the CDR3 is TGTGCCAGCAGCTTAGAGGTTCTAGGACTAGACGCAGATACGCAGTATTTT.

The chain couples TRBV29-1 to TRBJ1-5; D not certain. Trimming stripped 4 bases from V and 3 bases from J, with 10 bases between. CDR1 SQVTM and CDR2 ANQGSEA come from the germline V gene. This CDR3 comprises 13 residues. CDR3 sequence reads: CSVAAQSNQPQHF. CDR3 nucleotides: TGCAGCGTTGCTGCACAGTCCAATCAGCCCCAGCATTTT.

This CDR3 reads CASNSQGADGYTF. The CDR3 DNA sequence: TGTGCCAGCAACTCACAGGGGGCAGATGGCTACACCTTC. This rearrangement joins TRBV12-3 or TRBV12-4 to TRBJ1-2; 9 bases are a match to TRBD1. The V gene end was trimmed by 7 bases and the J gene end by 6 bases; junction bases not matched to a gene: 6. CDR3 length equals 13 residues.

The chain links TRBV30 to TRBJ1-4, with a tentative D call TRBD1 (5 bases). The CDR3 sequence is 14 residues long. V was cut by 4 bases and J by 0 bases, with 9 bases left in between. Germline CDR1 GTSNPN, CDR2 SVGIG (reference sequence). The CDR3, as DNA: TGTGCCTGGACTGGGGGGGCAACTAATGAAAAACTGTTTTTT. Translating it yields CAWTGGATNEKLFF.

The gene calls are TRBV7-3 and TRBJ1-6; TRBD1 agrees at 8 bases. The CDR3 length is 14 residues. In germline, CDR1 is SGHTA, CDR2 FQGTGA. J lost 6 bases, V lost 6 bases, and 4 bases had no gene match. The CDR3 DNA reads TGTGCCAGCAGGGAGACAGGGGTTAATTCACCCCTCCACTTT. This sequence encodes CASRETGVNSPLHF.

The DNA of the CDR3 is TGTGCCAGTAGTATAGCGATTTCTGGGGGCCAGGGGAAGACCCAGTACTTC. Residues: CASSIAISGGQGKTQYF. The chain is built from TRBV19 and TRBJ2-5; the D gene is possibly TRBD1 (6 bases). V was shortened by 1 base and J by 6 bases, with 21 bases between the two germline ends. Germline-derived CDR1 and CDR2 are LNHDA and SQIVND (reference sequence). This CDR3 spans 17 amino acids.

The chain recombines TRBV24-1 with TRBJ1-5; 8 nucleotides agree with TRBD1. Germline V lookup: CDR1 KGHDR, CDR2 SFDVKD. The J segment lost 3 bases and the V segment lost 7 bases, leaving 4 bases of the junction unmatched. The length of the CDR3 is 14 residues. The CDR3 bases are TGTGCCACCAGCCAGACAGGGGACAATCAGCCCCAGCATTTT. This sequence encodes CATSQTGDNQPQHF.

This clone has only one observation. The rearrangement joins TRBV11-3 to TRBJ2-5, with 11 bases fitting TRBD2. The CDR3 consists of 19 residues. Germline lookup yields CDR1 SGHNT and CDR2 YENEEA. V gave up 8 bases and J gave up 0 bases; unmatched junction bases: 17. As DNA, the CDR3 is TGTGCCAGCGCCCCCGCCGGGACTAGCGGCGACTTGTACCAAGAGACCCAGTACTTC. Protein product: CASAPAGTSGDLYQETQYF.

DNA for the CDR3: TGTGCCACCTCGGACACAGGGTGGACTGAAGCTTTCTTT. Translating gives CATSDTGWTEAFF. The chain recombines TRBV6-5 with TRBJ1-1, with a possible D match to TRBD1 (6 bases). The V gene's germline CDR1 is MNHEY and CDR2 SVGAGI. The ends were cut back, 10 bases at V and 5 bases at J, with 17 bases in the middle. The CDR3 is made up of 13 amino acids.

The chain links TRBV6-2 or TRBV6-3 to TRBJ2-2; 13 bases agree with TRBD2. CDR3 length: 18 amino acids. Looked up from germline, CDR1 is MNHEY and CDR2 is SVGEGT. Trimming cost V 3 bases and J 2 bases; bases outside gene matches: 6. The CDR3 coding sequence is TGTGCCAGCAGTTATCTGACTAGCGGGGGGACTAACACCGGGGAGCTGTTTTTT. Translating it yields CASSYLTSGGTNTGELFF.

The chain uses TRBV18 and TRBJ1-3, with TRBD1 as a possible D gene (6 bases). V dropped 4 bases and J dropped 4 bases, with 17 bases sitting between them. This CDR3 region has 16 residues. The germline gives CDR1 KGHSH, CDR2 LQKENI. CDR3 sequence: CASSLMTGIQGNTIYF. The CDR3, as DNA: TGTGCCAGCTCACTCATGACAGGAATTCAAGGAAACACCATATATTTT.

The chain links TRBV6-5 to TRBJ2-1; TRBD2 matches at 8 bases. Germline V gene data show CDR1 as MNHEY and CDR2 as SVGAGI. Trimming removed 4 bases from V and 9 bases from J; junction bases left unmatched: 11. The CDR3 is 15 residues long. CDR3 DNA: TGTGCCAGCAGTTCTCCGCGGGGCGGGAGGCGTGAGCAGTTCTTC. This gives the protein CASSSPRGGRREQFF.

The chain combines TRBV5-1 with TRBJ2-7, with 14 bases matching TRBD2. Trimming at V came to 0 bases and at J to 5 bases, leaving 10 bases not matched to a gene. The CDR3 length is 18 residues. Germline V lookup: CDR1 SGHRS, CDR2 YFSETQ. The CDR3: CASSLVRLAGGRSDEQYF. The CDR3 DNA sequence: TGCGCCAGCAGCTTGGTCCGACTAGCGGGAGGGCGAAGTGACGAGCAGTACTTC.

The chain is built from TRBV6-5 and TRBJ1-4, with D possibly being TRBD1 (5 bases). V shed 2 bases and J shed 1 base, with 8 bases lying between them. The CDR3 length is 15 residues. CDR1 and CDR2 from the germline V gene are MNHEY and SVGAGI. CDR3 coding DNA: TGTGCCAGCAGTTACAGGGGATTAACTAATGAAAAACTGTTTTTT. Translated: CASSYRGLTNEKLFF.

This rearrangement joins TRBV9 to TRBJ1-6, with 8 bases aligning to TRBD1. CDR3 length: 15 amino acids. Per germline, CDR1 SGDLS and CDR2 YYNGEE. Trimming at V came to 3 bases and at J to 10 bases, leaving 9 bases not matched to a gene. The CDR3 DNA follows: TGTGCCAGCAGCGCCGACAGGGGTGAGGGGTCACCCCTCCACTTT. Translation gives CASSADRGEGSPLHF.

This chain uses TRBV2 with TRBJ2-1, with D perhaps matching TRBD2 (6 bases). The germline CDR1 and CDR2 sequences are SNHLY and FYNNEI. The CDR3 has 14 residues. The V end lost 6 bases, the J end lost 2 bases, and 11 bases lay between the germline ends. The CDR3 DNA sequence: TGTGCCAGCAGCCGGGGGTACACCTACAATGAGCAGTTCTTC. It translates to CASSRGYTYNEQFF. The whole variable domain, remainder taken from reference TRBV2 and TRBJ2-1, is EPEVTQTPSHQVTQMGQEVILRCVPISNHLYFYWYRQILGQKVEFLVSFYNNEISEKSEIFDDQFSVERPDGSNFTLKIRSTKLEDSAMYFCASSRGYTYNEQFFGPGTRLTVL.

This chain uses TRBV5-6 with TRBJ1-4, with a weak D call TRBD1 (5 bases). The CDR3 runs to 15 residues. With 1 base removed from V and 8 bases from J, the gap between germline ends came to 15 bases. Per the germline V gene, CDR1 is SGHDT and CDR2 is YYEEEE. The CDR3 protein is CASSLSGQGGEKLFF. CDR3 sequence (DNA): TGTGCCAGCAGCTTGTCAGGGCAGGGAGGGGAAAAACTGTTTTTT.

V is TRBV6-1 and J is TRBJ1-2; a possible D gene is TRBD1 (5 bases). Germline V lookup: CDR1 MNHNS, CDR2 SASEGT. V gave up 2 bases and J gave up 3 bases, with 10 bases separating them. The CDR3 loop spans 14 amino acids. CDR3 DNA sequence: TGTGCCAGCAGTGAATCGGGGGTTTACTATGGCTACACCTTC. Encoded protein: CASSESGVYYGYTF.

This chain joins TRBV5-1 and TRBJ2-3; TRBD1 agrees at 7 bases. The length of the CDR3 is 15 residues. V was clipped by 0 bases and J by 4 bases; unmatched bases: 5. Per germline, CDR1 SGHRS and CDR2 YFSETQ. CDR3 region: CASSLGQGDADTQYF. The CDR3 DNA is TGCGCCAGCAGCTTGGGACAGGGAGACGCAGATACGCAGTATTTT.

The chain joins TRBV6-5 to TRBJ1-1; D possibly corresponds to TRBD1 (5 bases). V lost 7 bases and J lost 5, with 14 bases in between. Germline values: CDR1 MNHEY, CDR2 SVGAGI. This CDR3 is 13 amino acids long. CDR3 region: CASTTGGRTEAFF. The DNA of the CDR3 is TGTGCCAGCACCACGGGGGGAAGAACTGAAGCTTTCTTT.

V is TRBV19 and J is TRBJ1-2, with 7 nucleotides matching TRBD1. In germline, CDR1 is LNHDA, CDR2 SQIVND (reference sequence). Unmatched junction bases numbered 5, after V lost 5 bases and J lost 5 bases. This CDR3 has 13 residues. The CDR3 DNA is TGTGCCAGTAGTCCGCAGGGGGATTATGGCTACACCTTC. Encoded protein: CASSPQGDYGYTF.

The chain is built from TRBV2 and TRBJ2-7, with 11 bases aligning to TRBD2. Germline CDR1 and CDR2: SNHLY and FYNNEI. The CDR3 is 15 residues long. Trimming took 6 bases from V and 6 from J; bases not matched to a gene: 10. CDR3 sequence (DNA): TGTGCCAGCAGCCTTTTAGCGGGGGGGCCGGGCGAGCAGTACTTC. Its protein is CASSLLAGGPGEQYF.

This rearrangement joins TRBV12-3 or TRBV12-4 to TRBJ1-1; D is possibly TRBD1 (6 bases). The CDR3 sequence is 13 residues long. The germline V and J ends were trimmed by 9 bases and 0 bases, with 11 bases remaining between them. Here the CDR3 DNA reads TGTGCCAGTAGACAGGAGATGAACACTGAAGCTTTCTTT. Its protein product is CASRQEMNTEAFF.

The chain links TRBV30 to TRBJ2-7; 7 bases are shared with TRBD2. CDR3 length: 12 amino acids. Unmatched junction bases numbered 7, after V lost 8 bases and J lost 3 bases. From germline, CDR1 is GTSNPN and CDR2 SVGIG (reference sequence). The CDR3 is CAILAGDYEQYF. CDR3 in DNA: TGTGCCATCCTGGCGGGAGACTACGAGCAGTACTTC. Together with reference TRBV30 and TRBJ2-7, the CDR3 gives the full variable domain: SQTIHQWPATLVQPVGSPLSLECTVEGTSNPNLYWYRQAAGRGLQLLFYSVGIGQISSEVPQNLSASRPQDRQFILSSKKLLLSDSGFYLCAILAGDYEQYFGPGTRLTVT.

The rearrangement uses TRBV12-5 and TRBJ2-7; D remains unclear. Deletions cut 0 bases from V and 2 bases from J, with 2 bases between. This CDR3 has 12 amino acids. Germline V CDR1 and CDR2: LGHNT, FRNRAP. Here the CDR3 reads CASGLVTYEQYF. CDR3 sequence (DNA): TGTGCTAGTGGTTTGGTTACCTACGAGCAGTACTTC.

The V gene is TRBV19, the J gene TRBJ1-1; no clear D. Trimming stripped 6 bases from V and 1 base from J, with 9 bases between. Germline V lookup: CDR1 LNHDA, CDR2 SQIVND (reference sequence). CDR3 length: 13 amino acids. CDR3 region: CASRESGNTEAFF. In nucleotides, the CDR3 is TGTGCCAGTAGAGAGTCCGGGAACACTGAAGCTTTCTTT.